This T cell receptor (beta chain) stems from a study of read filtering for tumor transcriptome and immune sequencing. Study details: Transcriptome libraries were built from DNase-treated RNA. Points from the study as a whole: The CD138-negative fraction was mixed bone marrow immune cells, not pure T cells.

The library was built from approximately 400 ng RNA with molecular barcoded adaptors for alpha/delta and beta/gamma chains. Via MiXCR, TCRdb re-called the reads, giving one row per CDR3 protein. The sample has under 80,000 distinct CDR3 sequences, about 21% seen once. At the time of active disease, bone marrow was collected from every patient. This clonotype was recorded a few times. Its target is not known. The sequenced sample consisted of a population of CD138-negative cells sorted from bone marrow. This clonotype was obtained from a donor at least 40 years old with multiple myeloma.

Here the CDR3 reads CASSILVGELFF. DNA for the CDR3: TGTGCCAGTAGTATTTTAGTCGGGGAGCTGTTTTTT. V gene TRBV19 combines with J gene TRBJ2-2; no clear D. The CDR3 runs to 12 residues. The germline gives CDR1 LNHDA, CDR2 SQIVND (reference sequence). The V and J ends lost 3 bases and 7 bases respectively, with 6 bases between them.